These 23 T cell receptor beta chains share one sample of origin, sequenced in a study of STAT5B mutations in CD4+ large granular lymphocyte leukemia (dated by TCRdb to between 2021 and 2022). The library was produced with the immunoSEQ multiplex PCR assay. TCRdb's version of the immuneACCESS table is confined to in-frame rearrangements and falls short of the full clone set. An unresolved V gene accounts for under half of the shortfall where checked; the remainder is of unknown origin. For this sample the table gives 20,000 or so clones, of which about 81% were detected only once. Less than 15% of the sample is in the top ten clones. The sample consisted of CD4+ T cells from blood buffy coats. The receptors were gathered from a human donor in good health.

The CDR3 sequence is CASSVGRGTRSYEQYF. Written as DNA, the CDR3 is TGTGCCAGCAGTGTCGGTAGGGGCACCCGCTCCTACGAGCAGTACTTC. The chain uses TRBV28 and TRBJ2-7; D is possibly TRBD1 (5 bases). Looked up from germline, CDR1 is MDHEN and CDR2 is SYDVKM. The CDR3 is 16 residues long. The V end was cut by 5 bases, the J end by 0 bases, with 17 bases between.

This sequence joins TRBV27 and TRBJ1-1, with D possibly TRBD1 on 5 matching bases. Trimming removed 3 bases from V and 3 bases from J, with 14 bases in between. Per germline, CDR1 MNHEY and CDR2 SMNVEV (reference sequence). CDR3 size: 15 residues. The CDR3 sequence is CASSFRPGGDTEAFF. The CDR3 DNA is TGTGCCAGCAGTTTTCGGCCCGGGGGAGACACTGAAGCTTTCTTT.

The V and J genes are TRBV11-2 and TRBJ2-1, with TRBD1 identical over 9 bases. The ends lost 6 bases at V and 7 bases at J; junction bases unmatched: 10. Germline CDR1 and CDR2: SGHAT and FQNNGV. The CDR3 totals 15 residues. The CDR3 coding sequence is TGTGCCAGCAGTATGGGGCACAGGGGGCTTAATGAGCAGTTCTTC. It is translated as CASSMGHRGLNEQFF.

This clone appeared once. The V call is TRBV11-2, the J call TRBJ2-1, with D uncertain. This CDR3 region has 13 residues. V gave up 4 bases and J gave up 8 bases, with 12 bases separating them. CDR1 SGHAT and CDR2 FQNNGV come from the germline V gene. In nucleotides, the CDR3 is TGTGCCAGCAGCTCTATTCGGGTCGATGAGCAGTTCTTC. This gives the protein CASSSIRVDEQFF.

The genes are TRBV27 and TRBJ1-5, with D possibly matching TRBD1 (6 bases). The germline V and J ends were trimmed by 3 bases and 7 bases, with 16 bases remaining between them. The germline CDR1 and CDR2 sequences are MNHEY and SMNVEV (reference sequence). The CDR3 has 15 amino acids. As DNA, the CDR3 is TGTGCCAGCAGTTTGGTAGGGGGGCTACACCAGCCCCAGCATTTT. Translated, it gives CASSLVGGLHQPQHF.

V gene TRBV20-1 combines with J gene TRBJ2-5; D remains unclear. CDR1 is DFQATT and CDR2 is SNEGSKA in the germline V gene (reference sequence). CDR3 size: 11 residues. Trimming stripped 6 bases from V and 5 bases from J, with 10 bases between. This CDR3 reads CSAPKGETQYF. DNA for the CDR3: TGCAGTGCCCCTAAAGGCGAGACCCAGTACTTC.

The chain employs TRBV6-5 and TRBJ2-7; D tentatively reads TRBD1 or TRBD2 (5 bases each). Germline values: CDR1 MNHEY, CDR2 SVGAGI. The CDR3 runs to 13 residues. V was pared by 5 bases and J by 7 bases, with 15 bases between. CDR3 in amino acids: CASSIGPWGEQYF. The CDR3, as DNA: TGTGCCAGCAGTATCGGGCCTTGGGGGGAGCAGTACTTC.

This chain connects TRBV27 to TRBJ2-7; either TRBD1 or TRBD2 may fit D (6 bases each). The CDR3 has 18 amino acids. Germline V gives CDR1 MNHEY, CDR2 SMNVEV (reference sequence). Trimming stripped 11 bases from V and 5 bases from J, with 34 bases between. As DNA, the CDR3 is TGTGCCGCCATCCTGGGACTTAAGAATAGGACAGAGCGGGACGAGCAGTACTTC. Translation: CAAILGLKNRTERDEQYF.

The chain joins TRBV7-6 to TRBJ2-7; 8 positions agree with TRBD2. Germline V CDR1 and CDR2: SGHVS, FNYEAQ. V dropped 1 base and J dropped 3; count of bases not matched to a gene: 8. The CDR3 runs to 16 residues. CDR3 coding DNA: TGTGCCAGCAGCTTAGGGCCCGCGGGAGGTGGCTACGAGCAGTACTTC. Residues: CASSLGPAGGGYEQYF.

This sequence joins TRBV30 and TRBJ1-4; D is ambiguous. V gave up 4 bases and J gave up 8 bases, with 14 bases separating them. The CDR3 has 13 residues. Germline CDR1 and CDR2: GTSNPN and SVGIG (reference sequence). The DNA for the CDR3 is TGTGCCTGGATAAAGGGAGGAACCGAAAAACTGTTTTTT. It yields the protein CAWIKGGTEKLFF. Complete variable domain (other parts from reference TRBV30 and TRBJ1-4): SQTIHQWPATLVQPVGSPLSLECTVEGTSNPNLYWYRQAAGRGLQLLFYSVGIGQISSEVPQNLSASRPQDRQFILSSKKLLLSDSGFYLCAWIKGGTEKLFFGSGTQLSVL.

The chain is built from TRBV23-1 and TRBJ2-1; TRBD2 matches 11 bases. TRBV23-1 is an ORF, with its function uncertain. With 11 bases clipped from V and 12 bases from J, the junction kept 21 bases outside the gene matches. The CDR3 covers 16 residues. The CDR3 nucleotides are TGCGCCTCGGCTAGCGGGAGGCCTTGCCCAGTTCTCGGGCAGTTCTTC. Protein product: CASASGRPCPVLGQFF.

This clone has only a few counts. V is TRBV7-2 and J is TRBJ2-1; no reliable D call. This CDR3 comprises 8 residues. Germline loops: CDR1 SGHTA, CDR2 FQGNSA. CDR3 nucleotides: TGTCCCGGTGCTGAGCAGTTCTTC. Protein product: CPGAEQFF.

The V gene is TRBV29-1, the J gene TRBJ1-2; D not resolved. Germline V gene lookup returns CDR1 SQVTM and CDR2 ANQGSEA. V lost 3 bases to trimming and J lost 7 bases, with 9 bases between them. This CDR3 spans 11 amino acids. The CDR3 sequence: CSVDEGSGYTF. The DNA of the CDR3 is TGCAGCGTTGATGAAGGGTCTGGCTACACCTTC.

The rearrangement links TRBV2 to TRBJ1-1; D is perhaps TRBD1 (6 bases). The length of the CDR3 is 13 residues. Germline loops: CDR1 SNHLY, CDR2 FYNNEI. V was clipped by 5 bases and J by 0 bases, with 7 bases between them. The CDR3 coding sequence is TGTGCCAGCAGTCAGGGGATGAACACTGAAGCTTTCTTT. Its translation is CASSQGMNTEAFF.

The rearrangement uses TRBV6-6 and TRBJ2-7; tentative D call: TRBD1 (5 bases). The CDR3 loop spans 14 amino acids. Germline V lookup: CDR1 MNHNY, CDR2 SVGAGI (reference sequence). V gave up 4 bases and J gave up 4 bases, with 14 bases separating them. For the CDR3, the DNA is TGTGCCAGCAGTTCAATCGCAGGGATTTACGAGCAGTACTTC. As protein: CASSSIAGIYEQYF.

The rearrangement joins TRBV18 to TRBJ1-1, with D perhaps matching TRBD1 (6 bases). Germline CDR1 and CDR2: KGHSH and LQKENI. There are 13 residues in the CDR3. With 8 bases removed from V and 3 bases from J, the gap between germline ends came to 13 bases. The CDR3 spells CASAQGRDTEAFF. In DNA form, the CDR3 reads TGTGCCAGCGCCCAGGGGCGGGACACTGAAGCTTTCTTT.

This chain connects TRBV5-6 to TRBJ1-2; D not resolved. V shed 1 base and J shed 2 bases, with 6 bases lying between them. Germline V gene lookup returns CDR1 SGHDT and CDR2 YYEEEE. CDR3 size: 13 residues. This CDR3 reads CASSLPGNYGYTF. The CDR3 DNA sequence: TGTGCCAGCAGCTTGCCTGGGAACTATGGCTACACCTTC.

The chain is built from TRBV15 and TRBJ2-5; 10 positions agree with TRBD2. The V gene's germline CDR1 is LNHNV and CDR2 YYDKDF (reference sequence). V lost 0 bases, J lost 5 bases, and 3 bases stayed unmatched. The CDR3 has 15 residues. CDR3 bases: TGTGCCACCAGCAGAGATTCTAGCGGGAGCGAGACCCAGTACTTC. Protein product: CATSRDSSGSETQYF.

The chain carries TRBV11-2 and TRBJ2-2, with D perhaps matching TRBD2 (5 bases). The CDR3 is 15 residues long. The germline V and J ends were trimmed by 5 bases and 2 bases, with 12 bases remaining between them. Germline V gene sequence: CDR1 SGHAT, CDR2 FQNNGV. In DNA, the CDR3 is TGTGCCAGCAGCCTGTTGCGGGCCAACACCGGGGAGCTGTTTTTT. It encodes CASSLLRANTGELFF.

This clone has only a few counts. This sequence joins TRBV19 and TRBJ2-1, with 10 positions matching TRBD2. This CDR3 contains 16 residues. The V gene's germline CDR1 is LNHDA and CDR2 SQIVND (reference sequence). V lost 5 bases, J lost 6 bases, and 10 bases stayed unmatched. This CDR3 reads CASSSTTSGMVNEQFF. The CDR3, as DNA: TGTGCCAGTAGTTCAACCACTAGCGGGATGGTCAATGAGCAGTTCTTC.

The CDR3 coding sequence is TGCGCCAGCAGCTTTGGGGATCTCATGAACACTGAAGCTTTCTTT. It translates to CASSFGDLMNTEAFF. This chain uses TRBV5-1 with TRBJ1-1; unclear D gene. The CDR3 is 15 residues long. Germline CDR1 is SGHRS and CDR2 is YFSETQ. The ends were cut back, 2 bases at V and 0 bases at J, with 11 bases in the middle.

V gene TRBV5-1 combines with J gene TRBJ1-1; no definite D call. Between the trimmed V and J ends, which lost 4 bases and 1 base, there was a span of 11 bases. The CDR3 length is 14 residues. Germline V gene sequence: CDR1 SGHRS, CDR2 YFSETQ. This CDR3 is CASSTRGPNTEAFF. The CDR3 DNA follows: TGCGCCAGCAGCACCCGGGGTCCGAACACTGAAGCTTTCTTT.

To note about this clone: The junction departs from germline at one end; a sequencing error may be responsible. The V and J genes are TRBV18 and TRBJ2-7; 11 positions match TRBD1. The CDR3 is 16 amino acids. CDR1 and CDR2 from the germline V gene are KGHSH and LQKENI. The CDR3 coding sequence is TGTGCAAGCTCACCTTTGTGGACAGGGGGCATCTACGAGCAGTACTTC. Residues: CASSPLWTGGIYEQYF.